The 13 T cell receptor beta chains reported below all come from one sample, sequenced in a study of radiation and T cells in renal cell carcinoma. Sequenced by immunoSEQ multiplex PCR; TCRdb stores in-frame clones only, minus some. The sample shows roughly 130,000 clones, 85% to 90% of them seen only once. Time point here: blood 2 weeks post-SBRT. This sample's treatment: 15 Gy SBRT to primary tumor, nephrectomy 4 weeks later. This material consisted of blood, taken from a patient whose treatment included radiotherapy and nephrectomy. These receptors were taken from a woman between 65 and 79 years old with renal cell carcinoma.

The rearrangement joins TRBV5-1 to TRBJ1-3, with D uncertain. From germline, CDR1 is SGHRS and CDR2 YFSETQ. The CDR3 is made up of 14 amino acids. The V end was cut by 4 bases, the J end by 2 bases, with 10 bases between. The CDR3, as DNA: TGCGCCAGCAGCCCCGGGTCCACTGGAAACACCATATATTTT. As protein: CASSPGSTGNTIYF.

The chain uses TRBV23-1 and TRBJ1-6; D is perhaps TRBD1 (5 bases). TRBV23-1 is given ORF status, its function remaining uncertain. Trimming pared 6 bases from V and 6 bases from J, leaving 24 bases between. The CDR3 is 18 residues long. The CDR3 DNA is TGCGCCAGCAGACCTAAATGTGCCCCGGGACGGAGTAATTCACCCCTCCACTTT. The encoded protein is CASRPKCAPGRSNSPLHF.

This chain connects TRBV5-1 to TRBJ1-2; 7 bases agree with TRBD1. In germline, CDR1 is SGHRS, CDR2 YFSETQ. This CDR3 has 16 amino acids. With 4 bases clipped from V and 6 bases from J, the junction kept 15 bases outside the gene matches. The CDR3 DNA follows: TGCGCCAGCAGCAAGCTTCCGGGACAGAGCCTCGATGGCTACACCTTC. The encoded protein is CASSKLPGQSLDGYTF.

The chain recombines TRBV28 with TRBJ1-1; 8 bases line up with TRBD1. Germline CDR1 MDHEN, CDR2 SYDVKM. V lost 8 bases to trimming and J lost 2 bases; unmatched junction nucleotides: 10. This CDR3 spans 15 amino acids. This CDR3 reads CASSETGVINTEAFF. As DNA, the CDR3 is TGTGCCAGCTCGGAGACAGGGGTAATAAACACTGAAGCTTTCTTT.

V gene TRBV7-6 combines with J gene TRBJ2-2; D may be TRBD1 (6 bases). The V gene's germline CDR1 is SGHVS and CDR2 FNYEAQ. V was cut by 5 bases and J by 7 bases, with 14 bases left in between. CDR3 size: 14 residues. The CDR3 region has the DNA TGTGCCAGCAGCGCCCCGACAGGAGTCGGGGAGCTGTTTTTT. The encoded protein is CASSAPTGVGELFF. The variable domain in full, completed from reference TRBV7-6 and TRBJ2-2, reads GAGVSQSPRYKVTKRGQDVALRCDPISGHVSLYWYRQALGQGPEFLTYFNYEAQQDKSGLPNDRFSAERPEGSISTLTIQRTEQRDSAMYRCASSAPTGVGELFFGEGSRLTVL.

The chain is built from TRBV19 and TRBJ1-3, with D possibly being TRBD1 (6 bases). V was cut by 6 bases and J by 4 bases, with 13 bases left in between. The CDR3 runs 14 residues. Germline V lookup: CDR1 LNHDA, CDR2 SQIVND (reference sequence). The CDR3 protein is CASSNDRSGNTIYF. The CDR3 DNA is TGTGCCAGTAGCAACGACAGGTCAGGAAACACCATATATTTT.

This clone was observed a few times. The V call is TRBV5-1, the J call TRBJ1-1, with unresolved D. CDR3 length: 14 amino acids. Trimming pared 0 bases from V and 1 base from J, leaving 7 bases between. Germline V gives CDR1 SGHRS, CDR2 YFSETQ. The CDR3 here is CASSLDPRNTEAFF. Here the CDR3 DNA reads TGCGCCAGCAGCTTGGACCCCCGGAACACTGAAGCTTTCTTT.

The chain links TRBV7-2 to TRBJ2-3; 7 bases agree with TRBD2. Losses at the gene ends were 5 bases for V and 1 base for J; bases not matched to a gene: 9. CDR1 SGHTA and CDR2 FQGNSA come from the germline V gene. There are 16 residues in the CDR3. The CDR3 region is CASSITSGIGTDTQYF. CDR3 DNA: TGTGCCAGCAGCATAACAAGCGGGATAGGCACAGATACGCAGTATTTT.

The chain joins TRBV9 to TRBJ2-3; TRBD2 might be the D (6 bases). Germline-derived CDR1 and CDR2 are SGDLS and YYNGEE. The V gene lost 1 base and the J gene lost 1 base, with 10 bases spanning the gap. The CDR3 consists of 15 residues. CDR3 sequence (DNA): TGTGCCAGCAGCGTACAAGCTAGCGGCACAGATACGCAGTATTTT. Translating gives CASSVQASGTDTQYF.

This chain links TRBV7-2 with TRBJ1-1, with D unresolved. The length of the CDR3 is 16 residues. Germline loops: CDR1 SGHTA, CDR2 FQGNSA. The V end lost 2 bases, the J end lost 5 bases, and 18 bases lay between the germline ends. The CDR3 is CASSLPSGIRVTEAFF. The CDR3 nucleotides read TGTGCCAGCAGCTTACCGTCCGGAATTAGGGTAACTGAAGCTTTCTTT.

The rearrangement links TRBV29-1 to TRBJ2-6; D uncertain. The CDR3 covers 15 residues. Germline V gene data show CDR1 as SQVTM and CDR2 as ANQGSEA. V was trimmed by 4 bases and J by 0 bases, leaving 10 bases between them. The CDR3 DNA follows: TGCAGCGTTGTCCTACCGCTCTCTGGGGCCAACGTCCTGACTTTC. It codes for CSVVLPLSGANVLTF.

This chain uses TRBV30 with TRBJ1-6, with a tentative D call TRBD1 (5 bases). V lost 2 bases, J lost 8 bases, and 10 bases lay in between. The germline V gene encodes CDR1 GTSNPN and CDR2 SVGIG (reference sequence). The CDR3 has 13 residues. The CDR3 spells CAWSPGGDSPLHF. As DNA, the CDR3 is TGTGCCTGGAGTCCCGGAGGGGATTCACCCCTCCACTTT.

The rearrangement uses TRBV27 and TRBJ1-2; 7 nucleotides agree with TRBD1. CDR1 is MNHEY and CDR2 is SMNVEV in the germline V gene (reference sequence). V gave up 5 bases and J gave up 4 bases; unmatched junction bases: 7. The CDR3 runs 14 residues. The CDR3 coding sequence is TGTGCCAGCAGTCAGACGACAGGGACCTATGGCTACACCTTC. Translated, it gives CASSQTTGTYGYTF.